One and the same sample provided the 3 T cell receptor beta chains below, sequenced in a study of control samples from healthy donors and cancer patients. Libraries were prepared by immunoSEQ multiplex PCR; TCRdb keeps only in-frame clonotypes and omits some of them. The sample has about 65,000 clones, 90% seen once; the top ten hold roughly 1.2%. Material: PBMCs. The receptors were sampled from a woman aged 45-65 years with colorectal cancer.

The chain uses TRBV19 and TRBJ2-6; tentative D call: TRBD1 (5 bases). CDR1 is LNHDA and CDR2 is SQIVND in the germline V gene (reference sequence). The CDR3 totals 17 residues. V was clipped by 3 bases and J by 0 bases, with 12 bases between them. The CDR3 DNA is TGTGCCAGTAGTATGATGTCAGGGAACTCTGGGGCCAACGTCCTGACTTTC. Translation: CASSMMSGNSGANVLTF.

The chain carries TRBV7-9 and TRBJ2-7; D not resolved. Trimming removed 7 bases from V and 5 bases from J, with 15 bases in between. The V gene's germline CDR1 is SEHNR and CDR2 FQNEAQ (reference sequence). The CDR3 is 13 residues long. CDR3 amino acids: CASTNGVLDEQYF. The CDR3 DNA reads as TGTGCCAGCACGAACGGAGTTTTGGACGAGCAGTACTTC.

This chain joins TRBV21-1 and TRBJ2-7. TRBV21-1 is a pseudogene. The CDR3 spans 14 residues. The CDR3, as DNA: TGTGCCAGCAGCAAAGAGGGCAGTACCTACGAGCAGTACTTC. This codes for CASSKEGSTYEQYF.